This TCR beta chain was documented in a study of cytomegalovirus exposure and HLA in healthy donors. Overall study context: T cells numbering around 180 million yielded some 120 million unique TCR beta sequences in an earlier analysis. The Caucasian-associated ancestry cluster contained approximately 81% of the 398 genotyped donors.

Amplification used 60 Vbeta primers and 13 Jbeta primers. TCRdb's table, derived via immunoSEQ multiplex PCR, lists solely in-frame clones and lacks some. The sample has some 100,000 clones; roughly three quarters are singletons. This CDR3 has 15 amino acids. Germline CDR1 and CDR2: SNHLY and FYNNEI. With 4 bases clipped from V and 2 bases from J, the junction kept 5 bases outside the gene matches. The V and J genes are TRBV2 and TRBJ1-3; TRBD1 matches 7 bases. Sequencing used PBMCs. The sequence derives from a female donor in good health and CMV-seropositive. As DNA, the CDR3 is TGTGCCAGCAGTGCCGACAGGGCGGCTGGAAACACCATATATTTT. It specifies CASSADRAAGNTIYF.